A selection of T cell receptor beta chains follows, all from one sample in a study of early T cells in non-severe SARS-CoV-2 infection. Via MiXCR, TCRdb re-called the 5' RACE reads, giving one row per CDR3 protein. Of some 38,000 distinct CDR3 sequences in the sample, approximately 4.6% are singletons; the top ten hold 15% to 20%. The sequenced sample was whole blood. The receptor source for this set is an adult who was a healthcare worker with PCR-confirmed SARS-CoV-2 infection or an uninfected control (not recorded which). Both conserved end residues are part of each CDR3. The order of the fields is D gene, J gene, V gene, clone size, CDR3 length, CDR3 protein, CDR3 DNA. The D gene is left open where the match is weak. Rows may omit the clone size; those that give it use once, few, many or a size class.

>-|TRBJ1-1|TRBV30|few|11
CAWSQVTEAFF
TGTGCCTGGAGCCAGGTCACTGAAGCTTTCTTT
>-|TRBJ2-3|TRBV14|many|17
CASSQDTRVGGTDTQYF
TGTGCCAGCAGCCAAGATACGAGAGTTGGGGGCACAGATACGCAGTATTTT
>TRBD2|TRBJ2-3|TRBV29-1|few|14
CSVYSGGLADTQYF
TGCAGCGTTTATAGCGGGGGGCTGGCAGATACGCAGTATTTT
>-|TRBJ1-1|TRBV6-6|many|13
CASRAVMNTEAFF
TGTGCCAGCAGGGCGGTCATGAACACTGAAGCTTTCTTT
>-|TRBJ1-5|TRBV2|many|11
CASSSGKPQHF
TGTGCCAGCTCTTCCGGGAAGCCCCAGCATTTT
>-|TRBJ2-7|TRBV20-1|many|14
CSARDKTRGYEQYF
TGCAGTGCTAGAGATAAAACTCGCGGCTACGAGCAGTACTTC
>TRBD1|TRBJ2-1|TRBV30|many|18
CAWSSWVRGQGFYNEQFF
TGTGCCTGGAGTAGTTGGGTGAGGGGACAGGGGTTTTACAATGAGCAGTTCTTC
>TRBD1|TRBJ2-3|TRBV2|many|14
CASRQDRGPDTQYF
TGTGCCAGCCGGCAGGACAGGGGGCCAGATACGCAGTATTTT
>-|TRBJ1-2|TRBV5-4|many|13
CASSLAGPSGYTF
TGTGCCAGCAGCTTGGCCGGACCTTCTGGCTACACCTTC
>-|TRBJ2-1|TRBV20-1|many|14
CSASQQLWYNEQFF
TGCAGTGCTAGTCAACAGCTGTGGTACAATGAGCAGTTCTTC
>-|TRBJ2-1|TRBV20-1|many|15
CSARDRLGGINEQFF
TGCAGTGCTAGAGATAGGTTGGGGGGAATCAATGAGCAGTTCTTC
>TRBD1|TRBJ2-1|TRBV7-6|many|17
CASSPQLDRFGGSEQFF
TGTGCCAGCAGCCCCCAACTGGACAGGTTCGGAGGTAGTGAGCAGTTCTTC
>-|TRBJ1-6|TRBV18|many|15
CASSPPWQGHSPLHF
TGTGCCAGCTCACCTCCGTGGCAGGGCCATTCACCCCTCCACTTT
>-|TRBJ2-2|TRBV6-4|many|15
CASSPRAGLTGELFF
TGTGCCAGCAGTCCCCGGGCCGGGCTAACCGGGGAGCTGTTTTTT
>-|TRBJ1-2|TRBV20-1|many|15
CSARDDGVRDYGYTF
TGCAGTGCTAGAGATGATGGGGTACGCGACTATGGCTACACCTTC
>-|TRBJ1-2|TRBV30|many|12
CAWEADVYGYTF
TGTGCCTGGGAAGCGGACGTCTATGGCTACACCTTC
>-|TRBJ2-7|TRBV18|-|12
CASSPAAYEQYF
TGTGCCAGCTCACCAGCAGCCTACGAGCAGTACTTC
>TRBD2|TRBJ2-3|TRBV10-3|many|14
CAIKGGGATDTQYF
TGTGCCATCAAGGGCGGGGGGGCAACAGATACGCAGTATTTT
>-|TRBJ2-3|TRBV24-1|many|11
CATSDWDTQYF
TGTGCCACCAGTGATTGGGATACGCAGTATTTT
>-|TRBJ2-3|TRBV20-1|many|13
CSARVGGGDTQYF
TGCAGTGCTAGAGTGGGCGGAGGGGATACGCAGTATTTT
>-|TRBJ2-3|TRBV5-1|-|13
CASSLRGTDTQYF
TGCGCCAGCAGCTTGCGGGGGACAGATACGCAGTATTTT
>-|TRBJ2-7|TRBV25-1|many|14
CASAAAGSREEQYF
TGTGCCAGCGCTGCGGCGGGGTCTAGAGAAGAGCAGTACTTC
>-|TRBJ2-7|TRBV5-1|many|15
CASSPTFYPTYEQYF
TGCGCCAGCAGCCCTACGTTCTACCCTACCTACGAGCAGTACTTC
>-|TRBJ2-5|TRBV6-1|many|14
CASSDLTGQETQYF
TGTGCCAGCAGTGATTTGACGGGGCAAGAGACCCAGTACTTC
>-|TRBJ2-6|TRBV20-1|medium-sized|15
CSATDSSSGANVLTF
TGCAGTGCTACGGACAGTTCCTCTGGGGCCAACGTCCTGACTTTC
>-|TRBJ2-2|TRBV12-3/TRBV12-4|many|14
CASKAGEHTGELFF
TGTGCCAGCAAAGCCGGGGAACACACCGGGGAGCTGTTTTTT
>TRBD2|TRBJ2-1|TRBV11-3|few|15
CASSLAGGGIGEQFF
TGTGCCAGCAGCTTAGCGGGCGGGGGAATCGGTGAGCAGTTCTTC
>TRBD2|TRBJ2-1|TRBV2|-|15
CASSTGLAGEGEQFF
TGTGCCAGCAGTACCGGACTAGCGGGCGAGGGTGAGCAGTTCTTC
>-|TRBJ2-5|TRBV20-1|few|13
CSAPGPHRETQYF
TGCAGTGCTCCCGGGCCCCATCGGGAGACCCAGTACTTC
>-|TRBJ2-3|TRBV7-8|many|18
CASSLVSGDLHLTDTQYF
TGTGCCAGCAGCTTAGTCTCCGGGGATCTGCACCTCACAGATACGCAGTATTTT
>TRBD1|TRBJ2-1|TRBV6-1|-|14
CASTKDRGVNEQFF
TGTGCCAGCACCAAGGACAGGGGAGTGAATGAGCAGTTCTTC
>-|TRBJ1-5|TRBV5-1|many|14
CASSLVGIGQPQHF
TGCGCCAGCAGCTTGGTAGGGATCGGCCAGCCCCAGCATTTT
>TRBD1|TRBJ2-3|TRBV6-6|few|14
CASSSTGDTDTQYF
TGTGCCAGCAGTTCGACAGGGGACACAGATACGCAGTATTTT
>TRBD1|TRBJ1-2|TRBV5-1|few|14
CASGEGGELPGYTF
TGCGCCAGCGGAGAAGGGGGCGAGCTGCCTGGCTACACCTTC
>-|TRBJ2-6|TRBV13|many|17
CASSLGTGLSGANVLTF
TGTGCCAGCAGCCTCGGGACGGGACTTTCTGGGGCCAACGTCCTGACTTTC
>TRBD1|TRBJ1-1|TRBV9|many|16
CASSVGDRALLSEAFF
TGTGCCAGCAGCGTAGGGGACAGGGCTCTGCTCAGTGAAGCTTTCTTT
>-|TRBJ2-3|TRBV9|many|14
CASSVGGRTDTQYF
TGTGCCAGCAGCGTGGGGGGGCGTACAGATACGCAGTATTTT
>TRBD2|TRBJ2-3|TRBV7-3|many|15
CASSLMRGNTDTQYF
TGTGCCAGCAGCTTAATGCGGGGGAACACAGATACGCAGTATTTT
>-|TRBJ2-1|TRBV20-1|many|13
CSAPGALGNEQFF
TGCAGCGCACCGGGAGCCCTAGGGAATGAGCAGTTCTTC
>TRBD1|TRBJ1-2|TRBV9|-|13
CASREDRSYGYTF
TGTGCCAGCAGAGAGGACAGGAGCTATGGCTACACCTTC
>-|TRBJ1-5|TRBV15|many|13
CATSRDANQPQHF
TGTGCCACCAGCAGAGATGCCAATCAGCCCCAGCATTTT
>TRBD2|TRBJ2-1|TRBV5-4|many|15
CASSLGGGRDNEQFF
TGTGCCAGCAGCTTGGGAGGCGGGAGGGACAATGAGCAGTTCTTC
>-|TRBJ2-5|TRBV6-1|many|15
CASSAPGLLQETQYF
TGTGCCAGCAGTGCCCCGGGACTTTTACAAGAGACCCAGTACTTC
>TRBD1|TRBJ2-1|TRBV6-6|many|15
CASSYTGGGYNEQFF
TGTGCCAGCAGTTACACAGGGGGCGGGTACAATGAGCAGTTCTTC
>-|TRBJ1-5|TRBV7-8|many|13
CASSVDTHQPQHF
TGTGCCAGCAGCGTTGACACGCATCAGCCCCAGCATTTT
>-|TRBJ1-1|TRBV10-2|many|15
CASSERQPVSSEAFF
TGCGCCAGCAGTGAGAGGCAACCTGTCTCTTCTGAAGCTTTCTTT
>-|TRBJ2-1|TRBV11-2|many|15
CASSLDGISYNEQFF
TGTGCCAGCAGCTTAGATGGTATCTCCTACAATGAGCAGTTCTTC
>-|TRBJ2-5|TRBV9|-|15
CASGGDNSFAETQYF
TGTGCCAGCGGCGGGGACAACTCTTTCGCAGAGACCCAGTACTTC
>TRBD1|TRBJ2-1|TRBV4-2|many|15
CASSRTGGSYNEQFF
TGTGCCAGCAGTAGAACAGGGGGCTCCTACAATGAGCAGTTCTTC
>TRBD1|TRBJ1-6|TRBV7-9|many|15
CASSLVNRGNSPLHF
TGTGCCAGCAGCTTAGTCAACAGGGGGAATTCACCCCTCCACTTT
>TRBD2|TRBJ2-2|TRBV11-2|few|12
CASRLASGELFF
TGTGCCAGCAGACTAGCGTCCGGGGAGCTGTTTTTT
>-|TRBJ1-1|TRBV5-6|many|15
CASEEYGAMNTEAFF
TGTGCCAGCGAAGAGTACGGCGCCATGAACACTGAAGCTTTCTTT
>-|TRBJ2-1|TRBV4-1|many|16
CASSQDFGGAFNEQFF
TGCGCCAGCAGCCAAGATTTCGGCGGGGCCTTCAATGAGCAGTTCTTC
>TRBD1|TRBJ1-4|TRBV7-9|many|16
CASSFDRGRIGEKLFF
TGTGCCAGCAGCTTCGACAGGGGAAGGATTGGTGAAAAACTGTTTTTT
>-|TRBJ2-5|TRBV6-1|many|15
CASRTSVGSSETQYF
TGTGCCAGCAGGACGAGCGTGGGGAGCTCAGAGACCCAGTACTTC
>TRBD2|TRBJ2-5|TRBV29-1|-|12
CSALSGGETQYF
TGCAGCGCACTAAGCGGGGGCGAGACCCAGTACTTC
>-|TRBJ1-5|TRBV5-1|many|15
CASSLEGSSNQPQHF
TGCGCCAGCAGCTTGGAGGGTTCTAGCAATCAGCCCCAGCATTTT
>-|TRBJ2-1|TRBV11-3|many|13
CASRSDRGNEQFF
TGTGCCAGCAGATCGGACAGAGGGAATGAGCAGTTCTTC
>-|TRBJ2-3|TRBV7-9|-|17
CASSLGGVGIGTDTQYF
TGTGCCAGCAGCTTAGGAGGTGTGGGGATCGGCACAGATACGCAGTATTTT
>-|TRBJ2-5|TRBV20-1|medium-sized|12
CSASPGTGTQYF
TGCAGTGCTAGCCCCGGGACTGGGACCCAGTACTTC